The subject of this entry is one T cell receptor (beta chain). In the original analysis: It was from reference gene primer amplification that nucleated cell counts were estimated. Clones were read by immunoSEQ multiplex PCR, and TCRdb kept only the in-frame ones, dropping some. V and J calls and clone size follow that table, whereas D and trimming were derived from the DNA. Of about 53,000 clones in the sample, 77% were seen once. The sample originates from a study of blood T cell repertoires in COVID-19. Study-wide context: Sites in the United States, Italy and Spain provided acute and convalescent COVID-19 samples. Sample material is recorded as cDNA or gDNA derived from T cells, B-cell-depleted T cells, or PBMCs.

Looked up from germline, CDR1 is SEHNR and CDR2 is FQNEAQ (reference sequence). Between the trimmed V and J ends, which lost 5 bases and 0 bases, there was a span of 8 bases. The CDR3 has 14 residues. This TCR came from a man aged 65-85 years with active or convalescent COVID-19. The rearrangement uses TRBV7-9 and TRBJ1-3; no firm D call. Sequencing was performed on peripheral blood. The CDR3 is CASSPVYSGNTIYF. The CDR3 DNA sequence: TGTGCCAGCAGCCCTGTATACTCTGGAAACACCATATATTTT. The variable domain in full, with the rest retrieved from reference TRBV7-9 and TRBJ1-3, is DTGVSQNPRHKITKRGQNVTFRCDPISEHNRLYWYRQTLGQGPEFLTYFQNEAQLEKSRLLSDRFSAERPKGSFSTLEIQRTEQGDSAMYLCASSPVYSGNTIYFGEGSWLTVV.